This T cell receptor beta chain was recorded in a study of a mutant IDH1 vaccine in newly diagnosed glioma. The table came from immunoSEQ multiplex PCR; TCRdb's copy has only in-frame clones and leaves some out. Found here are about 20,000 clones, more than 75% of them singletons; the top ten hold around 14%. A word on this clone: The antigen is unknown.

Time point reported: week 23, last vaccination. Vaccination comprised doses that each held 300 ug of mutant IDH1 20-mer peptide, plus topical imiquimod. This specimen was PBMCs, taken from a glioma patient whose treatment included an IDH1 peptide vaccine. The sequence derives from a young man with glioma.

The CDR3, as DNA: TGCGCCAGCAGTGACGGGGACAAGGGGGGCTATGGCTACACCTTC. This translates into CASSDGDKGGYGYTF. This rearrangement joins TRBV5-1 to TRBJ1-2; possibly TRBD1 for D (6 bases). This CDR3 is built from 15 residues. CDR1 and CDR2 (germline): SGHRS, YFSETQ. V was shortened by 5 bases and J by 4 bases, with 18 bases between the two germline ends.